The next 16 T cell receptor beta chains were all read from a single sample in a study of cytomegalovirus exposure and HLA in healthy donors. 13 Jbeta primers and 60 Vbeta primers were used for the PCR. The assay was immunoSEQ multiplex PCR, and TCRdb's table has in-frame clones only and misses some. The sample comprises around 190,000 clones, 79% of which are singletons, and approximately 0.7% rests with the top ten. Sequenced: PBMCs. The receptors stem from a woman between 35 and 50 years old in good health and CMV-seronegative.

The chain uses TRBV4-1 and TRBJ1-6; D may be TRBD1 (6 bases). The CDR3 sequence is 16 residues long. Trimming pared 5 bases from V and 4 bases from J, leaving 15 bases between. CDR1 is MGHRA, CDR2 YSYEKL, per germline. CDR3 in amino acids: CASSEGVSRYNSPLHF. For the CDR3, the DNA is TGCGCCAGCAGCGAGGGGGTTAGTAGATATAATTCACCCCTCCACTTT.

The chain uses TRBV6-5 and TRBJ1-1; perhaps TRBD1 as D (6 bases). The CDR3 runs 13 residues. Between the trimmed V and J ends, which lost 6 bases and 8 bases, there was a span of 16 bases. Germline V gene data show CDR1 as MNHEY and CDR2 as SVGAGI. For the CDR3, the DNA is TGTGCCAGCAGCACCCCCGGACAGTCGGAAGCTTTCTTT. Protein: CASSTPGQSEAFF.

This clone has more than one count but fewer than ten. The rearrangement links TRBV7-9 to TRBJ2-7; 10 nucleotides agree with TRBD1. V dropped 5 bases and J dropped 6; count of bases not matched to a gene: 10. CDR1 is SEHNR and CDR2 is FQNEAQ in the germline V gene (reference sequence). This CDR3 has 15 residues. The CDR3 sequence is CASSPRTGGLGEQYF. In nucleotides, the CDR3 is TGTGCCAGCAGCCCCCGGACAGGGGGTTTAGGCGAGCAGTACTTC.

The rearrangement joins TRBV4-2 to TRBJ2-2; the match to TRBD2 covers 12 bases. Germline CDR1 is LGHNA and CDR2 is YNFKEQ. The CDR3 extends over 16 amino acids. Losses at the gene ends were 4 bases for V and 0 bases for J; bases not matched to a gene: 0. The CDR3 here is CASSRTSGTNTGELFF. The CDR3 nucleotides are TGTGCCAGCAGCCGGACTAGCGGGACGAACACCGGGGAGCTGTTTTTT.

In this sample, this clone turned up once. The chain combines TRBV5-1 with TRBJ1-1, with a weak D call TRBD1 (6 bases). This CDR3 has 14 residues. CDR1 is SGHRS and CDR2 is YFSETQ in the germline V gene. The V end lost 2 bases, the J end lost 6 bases, and 14 bases lay between the germline ends. Here the CDR3 reads CASSLGGAGAEAFF. The CDR3 nucleotides are TGCGCCAGCAGCTTAGGGGGGGCTGGCGCTGAAGCTTTCTTT.

This clone was picked up a small number of times. This chain joins TRBV5-6 and TRBJ2-7, with TRBD1 identical over 7 bases. Germline V gene lookup returns CDR1 SGHDT and CDR2 YYEEEE. The CDR3 extends over 14 amino acids. J was trimmed by 3 bases and V by 5 bases; bases with no gene match: 8. The CDR3 is CASRADRARYEQYF. The CDR3 nucleotides are TGTGCCAGCAGGGCAGACAGGGCTCGCTACGAGCAGTACTTC. Full variable domain (outside the CDR3, taken from reference TRBV5-6 and TRBJ2-7): DAGVTQSPTHLIKTRGQQVTLRCSPKSGHDTVSWYQQALGQGPQFIFQYYEEEERQRGNFPDRFSGHQFPNYSSELNVNALLLGDSALYLCASRADRARYEQYFGPGTRLTVT.

This clone was seen a few times. The chain employs TRBV7-2 and TRBJ2-3; D call uncertain. CDR1 is SGHTA, CDR2 FQGNSA, per germline. Deletions cut 3 bases from V and 4 bases from J, with 5 bases between. This CDR3 comprises 12 residues. CDR3 in amino acids: CASSFQSDTQYF. DNA for the CDR3: TGTGCCAGCAGCTTCCAGTCAGATACGCAGTATTTT.

V is TRBV7-9 and J is TRBJ2-7; D is possibly TRBD1 (6 bases). The CDR3 totals 17 residues. Trimming shortened V by 4 bases and J by 2 bases, and 21 bases separated the two germline ends. CDR1 and CDR2 (germline): SEHNR, FQNEAQ (reference sequence). CDR3 protein: CASSSLPTGTLTYEQYF. The CDR3 DNA follows: TGTGCCAGCAGCTCCCTTCCTACCGGGACATTGACCTACGAGCAGTACTTC. Filled out from reference TRBV7-9 and TRBJ2-7, the complete variable domain reads DTGVSQNPRHKITKRGQNVTFRCDPISEHNRLYWYRQTLGQGPEFLTYFQNEAQLEKSRLLSDRFSAERPKGSFSTLEIQRTEQGDSAMYLCASSSLPTGTLTYEQYFGPGTRLTVT.

The chain combines TRBV4-2 with TRBJ2-1; D gene unclear. Trimming cost V 3 bases and J 4 bases, with 13 bases left between them. This CDR3 region has 15 residues. Per the germline V gene, CDR1 is LGHNA and CDR2 is YNFKEQ. DNA of the CDR3: TGTGCCAGCAGCCATGACTTTAACCGATACAATGAGCAGTTCTTC. Protein sequence: CASSHDFNRYNEQFF.

This chain connects TRBV7-2 to TRBJ2-7, with 8 positions matching TRBD1. The V gene end was trimmed by 3 bases and the J gene end by 7 bases; junction bases not matched to a gene: 8. The CDR3 consists of 14 residues. CDR1 and CDR2 from the germline V gene are SGHTA and FQGNSA. Here the CDR3 reads CASSFDRGKEEQYF. CDR3 bases: TGTGCCAGCAGCTTCGACAGGGGAAAAGAGGAGCAGTACTTC.

The rearrangement uses TRBV7-8 and TRBJ2-1, with unresolved D. The CDR3 contains 11 residues. Per germline, CDR1 SGHVS and CDR2 FQNEAQ. The V end lost 8 bases, the J end lost 10 bases, and 12 bases lay between the germline ends. The CDR3 DNA follows: TGTGCCAGCGAGGCGGATGGGGAGCAGTTCTTC. This gives the protein CASEADGEQFF.

This chain joins TRBV6-6 and TRBJ2-4; the match to TRBD1 covers 7 bases. This CDR3 contains 16 residues. Germline V CDR1 and CDR2: MNHNY, SVGAGI (reference sequence). The V and J ends lost 2 bases and 4 bases, in that order; junction bases with no gene match: 8. The DNA of the CDR3 is TGTGCCAGCAGTTACCCCGGACAGGACGTAAAAAACATTCAGTACTTC. Translated, it gives CASSYPGQDVKNIQYF.

The rearrangement links TRBV25-1 to TRBJ2-6, with 7 nucleotides matching TRBD1. CDR1 and CDR2 (germline): MGHDK, SYGVNS. J was trimmed by 2 bases and V by 5 bases; bases with no gene match: 3. This CDR3 region has 15 residues. CDR3 nucleotide sequence: TGTGCCAGCAGTATTCAGGGGGCTGGGGCCAACGTCCTGACTTTC. It codes for CASSIQGAGANVLTF.

The chain employs TRBV30 and TRBJ1-2; maybe TRBD1 (5 bases). Germline V gene data show CDR1 as GTSNPN and CDR2 as SVGIG (reference sequence). The length of the CDR3 is 13 residues. The V end lost 4 bases, the J end lost 5 bases, and 14 bases lay between the germline ends. CDR3 nucleotide sequence: TGTGCCTGGACTGACGGTGGGGGGTATGGCTACACCTTC. It yields the protein CAWTDGGGYGYTF.

The CDR3 sequence: CASSLAAGGADTQYF. CDR3 nucleotides: TGTGCCAGCAGCTTAGCTGCGGGGGGGGCAGATACGCAGTATTTT. The chain uses TRBV7-2 and TRBJ2-3, with 9 bases aligning to TRBD2. Germline CDR1 and CDR2: SGHTA and FQGNSA. The V segment lost 0 bases and the J segment 4 bases; nucleotides outside the gene matches: 2. The CDR3 runs 15 residues.

This clone was counted between two and nine times. The chain joins TRBV7-9 to TRBJ1-5; the D is unclear. The CDR3 contains 13 residues. CDR1 and CDR2 from the germline V gene are SEHNR and FQNEAQ (reference sequence). Trimming took 2 bases from V and 4 from J, leaving 6 bases between them. This CDR3 is CASSLMQNQPQHF. CDR3 nucleotides: TGTGCCAGCAGCTTAATGCAGAATCAGCCCCAGCATTTT.